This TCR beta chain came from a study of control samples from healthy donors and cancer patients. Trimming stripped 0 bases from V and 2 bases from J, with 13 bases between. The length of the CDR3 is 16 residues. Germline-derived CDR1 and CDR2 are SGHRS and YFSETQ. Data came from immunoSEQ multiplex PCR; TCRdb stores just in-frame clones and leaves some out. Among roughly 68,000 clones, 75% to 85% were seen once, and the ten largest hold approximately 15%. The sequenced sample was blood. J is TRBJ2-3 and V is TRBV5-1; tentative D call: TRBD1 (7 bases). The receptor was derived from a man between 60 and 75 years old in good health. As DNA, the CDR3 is TGCGCCAGCAGCTTGGGCGGGACAGCCATCACAGATACGCAGTATTTT. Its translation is CASSLGGTAITDTQYF.